The 11 T cell receptor beta chains given below trace back to one sample, sequenced in a study of regulatory T cells in long-lasting Graves disease. Arm-PCR of CDR3 regions with iRepertoire HTBI primers generated TCR beta libraries. TCRdb processed the multiplex PCR reads anew with MiXCR; each CDR3 protein has one entry. The repertoire holds about 470,000 distinct CDR3 sequences, with roughly 16% as singletons. Time point described: newly diagnosed GD, antithyroid drugs for less than 3 months. The TCR library was prepared using RNA isolated from PBMCs. This same sample was also part of a study on T cells in Graves' hyperthyroidism and ophthalmopathy.

Specimen: peripheral blood mononuclear cells (PBMCs), collected at new diagnosis, from a patient treated with antithyroid drugs. These receptors were obtained from a man in his forties with Graves disease.

This clonotype was seen many times. This chain connects TRBV28 to TRBJ1-5; tentative D call: TRBD1 (5 bases). There are 14 residues in the CDR3. Germline V CDR1 and CDR2: MDHEN, SYDVKM. V lost 5 bases to trimming and J lost 6 bases, with 14 bases between them. DNA for the CDR3: TGTGCCAGCAGTCAAAGGGGTGGCCTTCAGCCCCAGCATTTT. This codes for CASSQRGGLQPQHF.

Ten or more counts support this clonotype. This chain links TRBV5-1 with TRBJ2-7; a possible D gene is TRBD1 (6 bases). V was clipped by 4 bases and J by 2 bases, with 10 bases between them. This CDR3 comprises 13 residues. Germline assignment: CDR1 SGHRS and CDR2 YFSETQ. CDR3 sequence (DNA): TGCGCCAGCAGCCCGGACAGCCCCTACGAGCAGTACTTC. As protein: CASSPDSPYEQYF.

Concerning this clonotype itself: A read error may account for a junction end that differs from germline. J is TRBJ2-1 and V is TRBV19; TRBD2 matches at 8 bases. Per the germline V gene, CDR1 is LNHDA and CDR2 is SQIVND (reference sequence). The CDR3 contains 14 residues. CDR3 sequence (DNA): TGTGCCAGTAGTATGGGAACTAGCGGTTCAGGGGAAGTCTTC. Translating gives CASSMGTSGSGEVF.

This clonotype was observed many times. The chain recombines TRBV19 with TRBJ1-2; D call uncertain. This CDR3 region has 14 residues. The V gene lost 5 bases and the J gene lost 0 bases, with 10 bases spanning the gap. Germline V gene lookup returns CDR1 LNHDA and CDR2 SQIVND (reference sequence). The CDR3: CASSPGRANYGYTF. The CDR3, as DNA: TGTGCCAGTAGTCCCGGAAGAGCTAACTATGGCTACACCTTC.

This clonotype was picked up many times. The J gene is TRBJ2-5, the V gene TRBV7-9; D unresolved. CDR1 and CDR2 (germline): SEHNR, FQNEAQ (reference sequence). This CDR3 is built from 12 residues. The ends were cut back, 3 bases at V and 1 base at J, with 3 bases in the middle. The CDR3 loop reads CASSFSQETQYF. In nucleotides, the CDR3 is TGTGCCAGCAGCTTTTCCCAAGAGACCCAGTACTTC.

This clonotype occurred many times. The chain has TRBV7-9 and TRBJ2-7; D unresolved. Germline V CDR1 and CDR2: SEHNR, FQNEAQ (reference sequence). V lost 5 bases and J 3 bases, leaving 11 bases between the germline ends. The CDR3 contains 13 residues. CDR3: CASSQRWDYEQYF. The CDR3 nucleotides read TGTGCCAGCAGCCAAAGGTGGGACTACGAGCAGTACTTC.

This clonotype was counted many times. V is TRBV24-1 and J is TRBJ2-3; the match to TRBD2 covers 8 bases. The CDR3 runs 16 residues. The germline gives CDR1 KGHDR, CDR2 SFDVKD. Trimming at V came to 2 bases and at J to 2 bases, leaving 5 bases not matched to a gene. CDR3 coding DNA: TGTGCCACCAGTGATTCGTCTAGCGGGTACACAGATACGCAGTATTTT. Its protein product is CATSDSSSGYTDTQYF.

This sequence joins TRBV10-3 and TRBJ2-1, with D uncertain. This CDR3 comprises 15 residues. The V gene's germline CDR1 is ENHRY and CDR2 SYGVKD. V shed 6 bases and J shed 3 bases, with 15 bases lying between them. As DNA, the CDR3 is TGTGCCATCAGAGACCTCATCGGCGGCTACAATGAGCAGTTCTTC. Protein sequence: CAIRDLIGGYNEQFF.

Only a few counts were recorded for this clonotype. The J gene is TRBJ1-1, the V gene TRBV19; D is unresolved. Between the trimmed V and J ends, which lost 3 bases and 4 bases, there was a span of 21 bases. The CDR3 length is 17 residues. CDR1 LNHDA and CDR2 SQIVND come from the germline V gene (reference sequence). For the CDR3, the DNA is TGTGCCAGTAGTATGGTGGGAGCCCCGATTATTGGCACTGAAGCTTTCTTT. Translation: CASSMVGAPIIGTEAFF.

This clonotype was recorded a few times. With a much larger clone just one base away, this may be a read error. The chain employs TRBV3-1 and TRBJ2-4; D is perhaps TRBD1 or TRBD2 (5 bases each). The CDR3 sequence is 16 residues long. Germline V gene lookup returns CDR1 LGHDT and CDR2 YNNKEL (reference sequence). The CDR3 here is CTSSIGTPLGKNIQYF. The DNA of the CDR3 is TGTACCAGCAGCATCGGGACGCCCCTGGGCAAAAACATTCAGTACTTC.

The CDR3 DNA reads as TGTGCCAGCACCCTTCTAGCGGGGGCAGGAGGGAATGAGCAGTTCTTC. Protein: CASTLLAGAGGNEQFF. The V call is TRBV12-3 or TRBV12-4, the J call TRBJ2-1, with 10 bases matching TRBD2. The CDR3 runs to 16 residues. V was pared by 7 bases and J by 7 bases, with 13 bases of the junction left unmatched.